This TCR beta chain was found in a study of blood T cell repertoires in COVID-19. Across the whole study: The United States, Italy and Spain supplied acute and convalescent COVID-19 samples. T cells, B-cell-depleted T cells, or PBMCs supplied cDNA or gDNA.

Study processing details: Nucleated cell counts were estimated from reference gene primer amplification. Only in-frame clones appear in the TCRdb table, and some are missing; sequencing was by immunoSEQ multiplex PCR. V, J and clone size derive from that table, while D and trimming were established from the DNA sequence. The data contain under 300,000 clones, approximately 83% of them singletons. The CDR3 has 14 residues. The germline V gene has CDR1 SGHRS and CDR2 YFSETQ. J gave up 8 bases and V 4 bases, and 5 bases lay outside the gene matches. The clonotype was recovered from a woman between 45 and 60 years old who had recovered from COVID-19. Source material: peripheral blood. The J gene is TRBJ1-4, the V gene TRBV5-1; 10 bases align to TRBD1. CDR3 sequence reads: CASSRDRGTEKLFF. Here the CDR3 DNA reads TGCGCCAGCAGCCGGGACAGGGGTACGGAAAAACTGTTTTTT.